Presented here are 27 T cell receptor beta chains from one specimen sequenced in a study of blood T cell repertoires in COVID-19. The method was immunoSEQ multiplex PCR; TCRdb's version includes in-frame clones alone and lacks a portion of them. The data show some 250,000 clones, approximately 83% seen once. The material sequenced was PBMCs or T cells enriched from blood (not recorded which). Receptor source: a middle-aged woman with acute COVID-19.

V usage is TRBV20-1 and J usage is TRBJ2-2, with 11 bases fitting TRBD2. With V trimmed by 3 bases and J by 7 bases, 4 bases remained unmatched. CDR3 length: 14 amino acids. CDR1 is DFQATT, CDR2 SNEGSKA, per germline (reference sequence). The CDR3 nucleotides read TGCAGTGCTAGTGTAGCGGGAGGGGACGGGGAGCTGTTTTTT. This sequence encodes CSASVAGGDGELFF.

The chain uses TRBV11-2 and TRBJ1-6; TRBD1 aligns across 8 bases. V shed 6 bases, J shed 9 bases, and the junction held 13 bases outside the gene matches. This CDR3 contains 16 residues. Germline values: CDR1 SGHAT, CDR2 FQNNGV. CDR3 in DNA: TGTGCCAGCAGGAATTTGAGACAGGGGAGCACTTCACCCCTCCACTTT. This gives the protein CASRNLRQGSTSPLHF.

The V and J genes are TRBV9 and TRBJ2-2; D unclear. The CDR3 loop spans 14 amino acids. The V end was cut by 1 base, the J end by 5 bases, with 9 bases between. Germline CDR1 and CDR2: SGDLS and YYNGEE. Here the CDR3 DNA reads TGTGCCAGCAGCGTATTCACAGAAACCGGGGAGCTGTTTTTT. Translated, it gives CASSVFTETGELFF.

The chain recombines TRBV19 with TRBJ2-1, with 11 bases lining up with TRBD2. The CDR3 spans 15 residues. Germline CDR1 reads LNHDA; CDR2 reads SQIVND (reference sequence). Unmatched junction bases numbered 6, after V lost 4 bases and J lost 7 bases. CDR3 sequence reads: CASSSRLAGNNEQFF. CDR3 sequence (DNA): TGTGCCAGTAGTAGTCGACTAGCGGGAAATAATGAGCAGTTCTTC.

V gene TRBV12-3 or TRBV12-4 combines with J gene TRBJ1-6; tentatively, D is TRBD1 (6 bases). Deletions cut 3 bases from V and 14 bases from J, with 11 bases between. This CDR3 has 12 residues. Written as DNA, the CDR3 is TGTGCCAGCAGTTTTGGGGACAAGGCCCTCCACTTT. It codes for CASSFGDKALHF.

This clone was seen a single time. The J gene is TRBJ2-1, the V gene TRBV11-3; D is possibly TRBD1 (9 bases). CDR1 SGHNT and CDR2 YENEEA come from the germline V gene. The CDR3 runs to 17 residues. V was clipped by 3 bases and J by 7 bases, with 22 bases between them. CDR3 in DNA: TGTGCCAGCAGCTTTGCCCGGGGGGGACAGGGAGTTAATGAGCAGTTCTTC. It yields the protein CASSFARGGQGVNEQFF.

The V gene is TRBV11-3, the J gene TRBJ2-7, with TRBD2 matching over 13 bases. Losses at the gene ends were 4 bases for V and 5 bases for J; bases not matched to a gene: 2. There are 14 residues in the CDR3. Germline V CDR1 and CDR2: SGHNT, YENEEA. The CDR3 region has the DNA TGTGCCAGCAGCTGGACTAGCGGGAGTCACGAGCAGTACTTC. Its translation: CASSWTSGSHEQYF. The variable domain in full, completed from reference TRBV11-3 and TRBJ2-7, reads EAGVVQSPRYKIIEKKQPVAFWCNPISGHNTLYWYLQNLGQGPELLIRYENEEAVDDSQLPKDRFSAERLKGVDSTLKIQPAELGDSAVYLCASSWTSGSHEQYFGPGTRLTVT.

V usage is TRBV19 and J usage is TRBJ2-5; D may be TRBD1 (6 bases). V was shortened by 4 bases and J by 0 bases, with 15 bases between the two germline ends. The germline gives CDR1 LNHDA, CDR2 SQIVND (reference sequence). CDR3 length: 16 residues. CDR3 DNA: TGTGCCAGTAGTAAAGGGACAATTGGGTACCAAGAGACCCAGTACTTC. As protein: CASSKGTIGYQETQYF.

The chain joins TRBV24-1 to TRBJ1-2; no clear D gene. This CDR3 has 11 residues. V shed 4 bases and J shed 5 bases, with 4 bases lying between them. Per the germline V gene, CDR1 is KGHDR and CDR2 is SFDVKD. The CDR3 DNA is TGTGCCACCAGTGACCCATATGGCTACACCTTC. This sequence encodes CATSDPYGYTF.

The chain carries TRBV18 and TRBJ2-7; 14 bases agree with TRBD2. Germline trimming cut 0 bases from V and 6 bases from J; bases unmatched to any gene: 7. Germline loops: CDR1 KGHSH, CDR2 LQKENI. The CDR3 consists of 17 residues. The CDR3 loop reads CASSPPDGTSGRLEQYF. The CDR3, as DNA: TGTGCCAGCTCACCACCGGACGGGACTAGCGGGAGACTCGAGCAGTACTTC.

This clone was recorded only once. The chain recombines TRBV11-2 with TRBJ2-7, with 9 bases fitting TRBD1. The V segment lost 4 bases and the J segment 4 bases; nucleotides outside the gene matches: 2. There are 13 residues in the CDR3. Germline CDR1 and CDR2: SGHAT and FQNNGV. The DNA for the CDR3 is TGTGCCAGCAGCTCTGGACAGGGGTACGAGCAGTACTTC. Translated: CASSSGQGYEQYF.

In its sample, this clone was seen many times. This chain joins TRBV6-1 and TRBJ2-1, with D hard to call. Trimming took 1 base from V and 1 from J, leaving 8 bases between them. The length of the CDR3 is 15 residues. Germline CDR1 MNHNS, CDR2 SASEGT. The CDR3 loop reads CASSEGQESYNEQFF. The CDR3 region has the DNA TGTGCCAGCAGTGAAGGGCAGGAATCCTACAATGAGCAGTTCTTC.

The V gene is TRBV6-2 or TRBV6-3, the J gene TRBJ1-2; D may be TRBD1 (5 bases). Germline-derived CDR1 and CDR2 are MNHEY and SVGEGT. The CDR3 length is 14 residues. The V end was cut by 4 bases, the J end by 2 bases, with 11 bases between. The CDR3 is CASSFDRRNYGYTF. As DNA, the CDR3 is TGTGCCAGCAGTTTTGACAGACGAAACTATGGCTACACCTTC.

The J gene is TRBJ2-7, the V gene TRBV19; the D gene is possibly TRBD2 (5 bases). From germline, CDR1 is LNHDA and CDR2 SQIVND (reference sequence). V was trimmed by 5 bases and J by 4 bases, leaving 18 bases between them. The CDR3 has 15 amino acids. As DNA, the CDR3 is TGTGCCAGTAGTCTTGATACTCAGGAGGTTTACGAGCAGTACTTC. Its translation: CASSLDTQEVYEQYF.

This chain links TRBV3-1 (or the pseudogene TRBV3-2) with TRBJ2-3; D is uncertain. Trimming left V 0 bases short and J 2 bases short, with 9 bases between. The CDR3 length is 15 residues. From germline, CDR1 is LGHDT and CDR2 YNNKEL (reference sequence). The CDR3 coding sequence is TGTGCCAGCAGCCAAGATGAGTATTACACAGATACGCAGTATTTT. Protein sequence: CASSQDEYYTDTQYF.

The chain links TRBV30 to TRBJ2-7; 7 nucleotides agree with TRBD1. The CDR3 spans 15 residues. The ends lost 2 bases at V and 3 bases at J; junction bases unmatched: 10. Germline CDR1 GTSNPN, CDR2 SVGIG (reference sequence). CDR3 in amino acids: CAWSRDRDRVYEQYF. CDR3 in DNA: TGTGCCTGGAGTAGGGACCGGGACAGAGTCTACGAGCAGTACTTC.

This clone was picked up one time. The V call is TRBV7-9, the J call TRBJ2-7; D perhaps matches TRBD2 (5 bases). The germline CDR1 and CDR2 sequences are SEHNR and FQNEAQ (reference sequence). CDR3 length: 11 residues. V was cut by 5 bases and J by 3 bases, with 5 bases left in between. In DNA, the CDR3 is TGTGCCAGCAGCCGGGACTACGAGCAGTACTTC. Its protein is CASSRDYEQYF.

The chain links TRBV19 to TRBJ2-1; 12 positions match TRBD2. Germline CDR1 reads LNHDA; CDR2 reads SQIVND (reference sequence). The ends lost 3 bases at V and 4 bases at J; junction bases unmatched: 4. The length of the CDR3 is 16 residues. This CDR3 reads CASSIRTSGKYNEQFF. In DNA form, the CDR3 reads TGTGCCAGTAGTATCCGGACTAGCGGGAAATACAATGAGCAGTTCTTC. Variable domain in full (rest from reference TRBV19 and TRBJ2-1): DGGITQSPKYLFRKEGQNVTLSCEQNLNHDAMYWYRQDPGQGLRLIYYSQIVNDFQKGDIAEGYSVSREKKESFPLTVTSAQKNPTAFYLCASSIRTSGKYNEQFFGPGTRLTVL.

The CDR3 coding sequence is TGTGCCAGCAGCTTGGTGACTCGAGATGGCTACACCTTC. Protein: CASSLVTRDGYTF. This chain links TRBV5-8 with TRBJ1-2; D is unclear. The CDR3 has 13 residues. The V end was cut by 0 bases, the J end by 6 bases, with 9 bases between. Germline values: CDR1 SGHTS, CDR2 YDEGEE.

The chain joins TRBV11-3 to TRBJ2-5, with 9 bases aligning to TRBD2. This CDR3 has 13 amino acids. Per germline, CDR1 SGHNT and CDR2 YENEEA. Germline trimming cut 6 bases from V and 4 bases from J; bases unmatched to any gene: 3. Here the CDR3 DNA reads TGTGCCAGCAGTCCTAGCGGGACAGAGACCCAGTACTTC. It codes for CASSPSGTETQYF.

The CDR3 coding sequence is TGTGCCAGCAGCCAATCGGGAGTAGGAGTTAGCAATCAGCCCCAGCATTTT. Amino acid sequence: CASSQSGVGVSNQPQHF. The chain is built from TRBV3-1 (or the pseudogene TRBV3-2) and TRBJ1-5, with D hard to call. The CDR3 contains 17 residues. Between the trimmed V and J ends, which lost 2 bases and 0 bases, there was a span of 14 bases. Per germline, CDR1 LGHDT and CDR2 YNNKEL (reference sequence).

This clone was seen just once. The chain joins TRBV9 to TRBJ2-5; 7 bases line up with TRBD1. J was trimmed by 2 bases and V by 3 bases; bases with no gene match: 7. Per the germline V gene, CDR1 is SGDLS and CDR2 is YYNGEE. The CDR3 spans 15 residues. The CDR3 DNA reads as TGTGCCAGCAGCGCCTTTCTGGACAGGCAAGAGACCCAGTACTTC. It encodes CASSAFLDRQETQYF.

V usage is TRBV19 and J usage is TRBJ1-4, with D possibly being TRBD1 (5 bases). The CDR3 loop spans 15 amino acids. In germline, CDR1 is LNHDA, CDR2 SQIVND (reference sequence). V dropped 3 bases and J dropped 10 bases, with 18 bases sitting between them. CDR3 in DNA: TGTGCCAGTAGTATCTCCAGGGAAACAGAGGCAAAACTGTTTTTT. This gives the protein CASSISRETEAKLFF.

The chain combines TRBV6-2 or TRBV6-3 with TRBJ2-2, with D possibly matching TRBD2 (6 bases). Trimming removed 2 bases from V and 3 bases from J, with 7 bases in between. This CDR3 has 14 residues. Per the germline V gene, CDR1 is MNHEY and CDR2 is SVGEGT. CDR3 coding DNA: TGTGCCAGCAGTTACGGAGGGTACACCGGGGAGCTGTTTTTT. It codes for CASSYGGYTGELFF.

V and J are TRBV13 and TRBJ2-1; perhaps TRBD2 as D (5 bases). This CDR3 comprises 16 residues. Per the germline V gene, CDR1 is PRHDT and CDR2 is FYEKMQ (reference sequence). V dropped 7 bases and J dropped 2 bases, with 18 bases sitting between them. CDR3 bases: TGTGCCAGCACCGGCGTCCGGACCGGGGCCTACAATGAGCAGTTCTTC. Its translation is CASTGVRTGAYNEQFF.

In regard to this clone: The junction shows a germline mismatch at one end, possibly a read error. The V and J genes are TRBV7-7 and TRBJ2-5; 10 bases fit TRBD2. The CDR3 totals 18 residues. Germline V gives CDR1 SSHAT, CDR2 FNYEAQ (reference sequence). This chain's CDR3 is CASSLGKGTSAEGETQYF. CDR3 bases: TGTGCTAGCAGCTTAGGAAAAGGGACTAGCGCCGAAGGGGAGACCCAGTACTTC.

The chain uses TRBV15 and TRBJ1-5, with 7 bases fitting TRBD1. Germline lookup yields CDR1 LNHNV and CDR2 YYDKDF (reference sequence). The CDR3 runs to 15 residues. V shed 0 bases and J 7 bases; nucleotides not matched to a gene: 6. The CDR3 is CATSRDLGGGQPQHF. The CDR3 DNA follows: TGTGCCACCAGCAGAGATCTAGGGGGCGGCCAGCCCCAGCATTTT.